This TCR beta chain was captured by sequencing in a study of OX40 agonist ivuxolimab in advanced cancers. Germline V gene data show CDR1 as MNHNS and CDR2 as SASEGT. The CDR3 spans 11 residues. For this clone: Antigen: not known. At one of its ends the junction is not consistent with the germline gene, which may arise from a read error.

Sequenced by immunoSEQ multiplex PCR; TCRdb stores in-frame clones only, minus some. The table includes tens of thousands of clones, 70% to 90% detected once. Overall study findings and caveats: Researchers did not establish what antigens the expanded peripheral T cells target. By week 6 at 0.1 to 3.0 mg/kg, blood CD4+ and CD8+ T cells had expanded clonally. Researchers report that CD8+ T cells had, on average, more expanded clones than CD4+.

The receptor was derived from an adult with an advanced solid tumor such as melanoma, head and neck, liver or kidney cancer. The genes are TRBV6-1 and TRBJ2-3, with 7 bases identical to TRBD2. Here the sequenced sample was CD4+ or CD8+ T cells sorted from blood, taken in a trial of the OX40 agonist ivuxolimab. CDR3 sequence reads: CVSGATDTQYF. CDR3 sequence (DNA): TGTGTCAGCGGGGCGACAGATACGCAGTATTTT.